This is a list of T cell receptor beta chains from one sample in a study of cytomegalovirus exposure and HLA in healthy donors. Produced via immunoSEQ multiplex PCR; TCRdb's table is partial and in-frame only. Of approximately 140,000 clones in the sample, 73% were seen once. The sample consisted of PBMCs. The receptors were gathered from a human donor in good health. Each CDR3 is given with its conserved first and last residue. D genes are given only for firm matches. Some rows mark clone size as missing; the rest say once, few, many or name a class of expanded clone.

J gene: TRBJ1-6; clone size: -; D gene: -; V gene: TRBV10-1; CDR3 DNA: TGCGCCAGCAGTGAACAACAGCATAATTCACCCCTCCACTTT; CDR3 protein: CASSEQQHNSPLHF
J gene: TRBJ2-5; clone size: -; D gene: -; V gene: TRBV27; CDR3 DNA: TGTGCCAGCAGCCTACGCGGGGTTGGGTTTGAGCAGTACTTC; CDR3 protein: CASSLRGVGFEQYF
J gene: TRBJ2-1; clone size: -; D gene: -; V gene: TRBV5-4; CDR3 DNA: TGTGCCAGCAGCTTGTCGGCTAGCCCTTACAATGAGCAGTTCTTC; CDR3 protein: CASSLSASPYNEQFF
J gene: TRBJ2-1; clone size: -; D gene: -; V gene: TRBV2; CDR3 DNA: TGTGCCAGCAGCACCGGGACACCTCTCTACAATGAGCAGTTCTTC; CDR3 protein: CASSTGTPLYNEQFF
J gene: TRBJ2-2; clone size: -; D gene: TRBD2; V gene: TRBV5-1; CDR3 DNA: TGCGCCAGCAGTAAACTAGCGGTTAACACCGGGGAGCTGTTTTTT; CDR3 protein: CASSKLAVNTGELFF
J gene: TRBJ2-1; clone size: -; D gene: TRBD1; V gene: TRBV4-1; CDR3 DNA: TGCGCCAGCAGCCAAGATAACAGGGGAAACAATGAGCAGTTCTTC; CDR3 protein: CASSQDNRGNNEQFF
J gene: TRBJ2-7; clone size: -; D gene: TRBD1; V gene: TRBV5-1; CDR3 DNA: TGCGCCAGCAGCTTGGAGGGGACAGGGCGCTACGAGCAGTACTTC; CDR3 protein: CASSLEGTGRYEQYF
J gene: TRBJ2-1; clone size: once; D gene: -; V gene: TRBV7-9; CDR3 DNA: TGTGCCAGCAGCTTTATAAGACTCCTCGGGAAGGCGAATGAGCAGTTCTTC; CDR3 protein: CASSFIRLLGKANEQFF
J gene: TRBJ2-7; clone size: few; D gene: -; V gene: TRBV6-1; CDR3 DNA: TGTGCCAGCAGTGAAGTCCCGGGACAAATCGACGAGCAGTACTTC; CDR3 protein: CASSEVPGQIDEQYF
J gene: TRBJ2-7; clone size: -; D gene: -; V gene: TRBV21-1; CDR3 DNA: TGTGCCAGCAGCAAAGACAAGATGGGACAGCGGACCACCTACGAGCAGTACTTC; CDR3 protein: CASSKDKMGQRTTYEQYF
J gene: TRBJ2-2; clone size: -; D gene: TRBD2; V gene: TRBV7-3; CDR3 DNA: TGTGCCAGCAGCCCCGAAGTAGCGGGAGGACTCACCGGGGAGCTGTTTTTT; CDR3 protein: CASSPEVAGGLTGELFF
J gene: TRBJ1-2; clone size: few; D gene: TRBD1; V gene: TRBV7-9; CDR3 DNA: TGTGCCAGCAGCAAGGGACAGAGCTATGGCTACACCTTC; CDR3 protein: CASSKGQSYGYTF
J gene: TRBJ2-3; clone size: -; D gene: -; V gene: TRBV29-1; CDR3 DNA: TGCAGCGTTTGCACAGGGTATACGCAGTATTTT; CDR3 protein: CSVCTGYTQYF
J gene: TRBJ2-3; clone size: -; D gene: TRBD2; V gene: TRBV9; CDR3 DNA: TGTGCCAGCAGCTTGGGGGGGGATACAGATACGCAGTATTTT; CDR3 protein: CASSLGGDTDTQYF
J gene: TRBJ1-2; clone size: -; D gene: -; V gene: TRBV7-6; CDR3 DNA: TGTGCCAGCAGTCCAGGGGCGGAAGGCTACACCTTC; CDR3 protein: CASSPGAEGYTF
J gene: TRBJ1-3; clone size: -; D gene: -; V gene: TRBV19; CDR3 DNA: TGTGCCAGTAGTGTGACAGGTCTCTCTGGAAACACCATATATTTT; CDR3 protein: CASSVTGLSGNTIYF
J gene: TRBJ2-5; clone size: -; D gene: -; V gene: TRBV18; CDR3 DNA: TGTGCCAGCTCACCACCGACGACAGGCCCTCTCGAGACCCAGTACTTC; CDR3 protein: CASSPPTTGPLETQYF
J gene: TRBJ2-5; clone size: -; D gene: TRBD1; V gene: TRBV7-7; CDR3 DNA: TGTGCTAGCAGCCCCCGAGCCCAGGGGGCAAAAGAGACCCAGTACTTC; CDR3 protein: CASSPRAQGAKETQYF
J gene: TRBJ2-7; clone size: -; D gene: -; V gene: TRBV5-1; CDR3 DNA: TGCGCCAGCAGCTTGGACAGGAGGGCCTACGAGCAGTACTTC; CDR3 protein: CASSLDRRAYEQYF
J gene: TRBJ1-1; clone size: -; D gene: -; V gene: TRBV6-5; CDR3 DNA: TGTGCCAGCAGCCGCGGGACGGAGACTGAAGCTTTCTTT; CDR3 protein: CASSRGTETEAFF
J gene: TRBJ1-1; clone size: -; D gene: -; V gene: TRBV14; CDR3 DNA: TGTGCCAGCAGCCAAGATCTCGGCGGCACTGAAGCTTTCTTT; CDR3 protein: CASSQDLGGTEAFF
J gene: TRBJ1-4; clone size: -; D gene: TRBD1; V gene: TRBV6-6; CDR3 DNA: TGTGCCAGCAGGGGGGACAGTGCAAATGAAAAACTGTTTTTT; CDR3 protein: CASRGDSANEKLFF
J gene: TRBJ2-3; clone size: -; D gene: -; V gene: TRBV4-1; CDR3 DNA: TGCGCCAGCAGCGGAGTACTAGCCGGTACGCAGTATTTT; CDR3 protein: CASSGVLAGTQYF
J gene: TRBJ2-7; clone size: -; D gene: TRBD2; V gene: TRBV4-1; CDR3 DNA: TGCGCCAGCAGCCAAGTGGCTCCTAGCGGAAAGGGAGGCGAGCAGTACTTC; CDR3 protein: CASSQVAPSGKGGEQYF
J gene: TRBJ2-2; clone size: -; D gene: TRBD1; V gene: TRBV18; CDR3 DNA: TGTGCCAGCTCACCGGCCAGGGGGCACACCGGGGAGCTGTTTTTT; CDR3 protein: CASSPARGHTGELFF
J gene: TRBJ1-3; clone size: once; D gene: -; V gene: TRBV11-2; CDR3 DNA: TGTGCCAGCAGCTTTGGGACAAGGAGCTCTGGAAACACCATATATTTT; CDR3 protein: CASSFGTRSSGNTIYF
J gene: TRBJ1-5; clone size: few; D gene: -; V gene: TRBV6-5; CDR3 DNA: TGTGCCAGCAGTTTGGGAGTGAGTCAGCCCCAGCATTTT; CDR3 protein: CASSLGVSQPQHF
J gene: TRBJ2-7; clone size: -; D gene: TRBD1; V gene: TRBV14; CDR3 DNA: TGTGCCAGCAGCCAATCAGGGGGAAGCGAGCAGTACTTC; CDR3 protein: CASSQSGGSEQYF
J gene: TRBJ1-1; clone size: -; D gene: -; V gene: TRBV18; CDR3 DNA: TGTGCCAGCTCATCGCGACAGAACACTGAAGCTTTCTTT; CDR3 protein: CASSSRQNTEAFF
J gene: TRBJ2-1; clone size: -; D gene: TRBD2; V gene: TRBV28; CDR3 DNA: TGTGCCAGCAGTTTACCTCCTAGCGGGGGTAGTGGCTATGAGCAGTTCTTC; CDR3 protein: CASSLPPSGGSGYEQFF
J gene: TRBJ2-7; clone size: -; D gene: -; V gene: TRBV7-2; CDR3 DNA: TGTGCCAGCAGCTTAGGGGGTCGGCCAGGGGCCGAGCAGTACTTC; CDR3 protein: CASSLGGRPGAEQYF
J gene: TRBJ2-2; clone size: -; D gene: -; V gene: TRBV5-1; CDR3 DNA: TGCGCCAGCAGCTTGGAACCGCAGATGAACACCGGGGAGCTGTTTTTT; CDR3 protein: CASSLEPQMNTGELFF
J gene: TRBJ1-5; clone size: -; D gene: TRBD1; V gene: TRBV28; CDR3 DNA: TGTGCCAGCAGTTCGGGACAGGGAAATCAGCCCCAGCATTTT; CDR3 protein: CASSSGQGNQPQHF
J gene: TRBJ2-7; clone size: few; D gene: TRBD1; V gene: TRBV7-3; CDR3 DNA: TGTGCCAGCAGCCCCACAGGGGGTGGCTACGAGCAGTACTTC; CDR3 protein: CASSPTGGGYEQYF
J gene: TRBJ2-7; clone size: -; D gene: TRBD1; V gene: TRBV13; CDR3 DNA: TGTGCCAGCAGCTTAGGGGGGACAGGGCTTTCCTACGAGCAGTACTTC; CDR3 protein: CASSLGGTGLSYEQYF
J gene: TRBJ2-1; clone size: -; D gene: TRBD2; V gene: TRBV7-3; CDR3 DNA: TGTGCCAGCAGCCTAGGGACTAGCGGGGCTTACAATGAGCAGTTCTTC; CDR3 protein: CASSLGTSGAYNEQFF
J gene: TRBJ2-7; clone size: -; D gene: -; V gene: TRBV6-1; CDR3 DNA: TGTGCCAGCACTCCAGGGAGGAGCTCCTACGAGCAGTACTTC; CDR3 protein: CASTPGRSSYEQYF
J gene: TRBJ1-6; clone size: -; D gene: -; V gene: TRBV6-5; CDR3 DNA: TGTGCCAGCAGTGACAGCTTGAATTCACCCCTCCACTTT; CDR3 protein: CASSDSLNSPLHF
J gene: TRBJ1-5; clone size: -; D gene: -; V gene: TRBV5-5; CDR3 DNA: TGTGCCAGCAGCCCGGACTCGGGGAGGGTCAATCAGCCCCAGCATTTT; CDR3 protein: CASSPDSGRVNQPQHF
J gene: TRBJ1-2; clone size: -; D gene: -; V gene: TRBV25-1; CDR3 DNA: TGTGCCAGCAGTGATCAGGCCAACTATGGCTACACCTTC; CDR3 protein: CASSDQANYGYTF
J gene: TRBJ1-1; clone size: few; D gene: -; V gene: TRBV6-6; CDR3 DNA: TGTGCCAGTTTAAGGGGATTGACTGAAGCTTTCTTT; CDR3 protein: CASLRGLTEAFF
J gene: TRBJ2-3; clone size: -; D gene: -; V gene: TRBV5-4; CDR3 DNA: TGTGCCAGCAGCTCGGGACTTTTCACAGATACGCAGTATTTT; CDR3 protein: CASSSGLFTDTQYF
J gene: TRBJ2-1; clone size: -; D gene: TRBD2; V gene: TRBV5-4; CDR3 DNA: TGTGCCAGCAGCCTGGGACTAGCCCAGGGGAATGAGCAGTTCTTC; CDR3 protein: CASSLGLAQGNEQFF
J gene: TRBJ2-7; clone size: few; D gene: TRBD1; V gene: TRBV7-7; CDR3 DNA: TGTGCTAGCAGCTCGGGGACAGGGGGCTCCTACGAGCAGTACTTC; CDR3 protein: CASSSGTGGSYEQYF
J gene: TRBJ1-2; clone size: few; D gene: -; V gene: TRBV5-4; CDR3 DNA: TGTGCCAGCAGCCCCAGTAGCGGGGCCGCTAACTATGGCTACACCTTC; CDR3 protein: CASSPSSGAANYGYTF